A single sample is the source of the 9 T cell receptor beta chains below, sequenced in a study of shared clonotypes between healthy human individuals. TCRdb keeps only in-frame clones here, not all; method: immunoSEQ multiplex PCR. The data hold approximately 720,000 clones, with 60% to 80% observed a single time. The source material was memory CD4+ T cells sorted from blood. Regarding subset: CD45RA-negative fraction. Receptors originate from a woman in her twenties or thirties in good health.

This clone was recorded only once. The rearrangement joins TRBV30 to TRBJ2-3; 8 nucleotides line up with TRBD1. Germline CDR1 GTSNPN, CDR2 SVGIG (reference sequence). V was pared by 2 bases and J by 3 bases, with 7 bases of the junction left unmatched. The CDR3 contains 15 residues. In DNA form, the CDR3 reads TGTGCCTGGAGTAGGCAGGGGGCGTCGACAGATACGCAGTATTTT. It is translated as CAWSRQGASTDTQYF.

This clone occurred a few times. This sequence joins TRBV5-6 and TRBJ2-3; TRBD2 matches 10 bases. Germline lookup yields CDR1 SGHDT and CDR2 YYEEEE. V lost 3 bases to trimming and J lost 1 base; unmatched junction nucleotides: 2. This CDR3 spans 15 amino acids. This CDR3 is CASSWGTSGTDTQYF. The CDR3 nucleotides read TGTGCCAGCAGCTGGGGGACTAGCGGCACAGATACGCAGTATTTT.

This clone has only one observation. V is TRBV27 and J is TRBJ2-3; D might be TRBD2 (6 bases). The V and J ends lost 4 bases and 2 bases respectively, with 13 bases between them. The germline gives CDR1 MNHEY, CDR2 SMNVEV (reference sequence). This CDR3 is built from 15 residues. In DNA, the CDR3 is TGTGCCAGCAGTTACCGCGGGGCGCCCACAGATACGCAGTATTTT. As protein: CASSYRGAPTDTQYF.

V is TRBV6-1 and J is TRBJ2-7; 7 bases fit TRBD1. The V segment lost 8 bases and the J segment 4 bases; nucleotides outside the gene matches: 14. CDR1 MNHNS and CDR2 SASEGT come from the germline V gene. CDR3 length: 15 amino acids. The CDR3: CASFGTVVNTYEQYF. CDR3 in DNA: TGTGCCAGCTTTGGGACAGTCGTCAATACGTACGAGCAGTACTTC.

The rearrangement links TRBV28 to TRBJ1-1; D remains ambiguous. Germline CDR1 is MDHEN and CDR2 is SYDVKM. The CDR3 totals 16 residues. Trimming shortened V by 7 bases and J by 3 bases, and 21 bases separated the two germline ends. This CDR3 is CASTNSGGLAYTEAFF. In DNA form, the CDR3 reads TGTGCCAGCACTAACAGCGGCGGTCTTGCGTACACTGAAGCTTTCTTT.

This clone has more than one count but fewer than ten. This chain connects TRBV25-1 to TRBJ1-1, with D possibly matching TRBD1 (5 bases). Trimming pared 1 base from V and 0 bases from J, leaving 9 bases between. CDR1 MGHDK and CDR2 SYGVNS come from the germline V gene. This CDR3 is 15 amino acids long. The CDR3 reads CASSEFDSMNTEAFF. Here the CDR3 DNA reads TGTGCCAGCAGTGAATTCGACAGCATGAACACTGAAGCTTTCTTT.

V usage is TRBV2 and J usage is TRBJ1-5; 7 nucleotides match TRBD1. Germline V lookup: CDR1 SNHLY, CDR2 FYNNEI. This CDR3 is 14 amino acids long. Trimming cost V 6 bases and J 3 bases; bases outside gene matches: 5. The CDR3 is CASRGTANNQPQHF. Written as DNA, the CDR3 is TGTGCCAGCAGGGGGACAGCTAACAATCAGCCCCAGCATTTT.

This chain uses TRBV4-2 with TRBJ2-3, with 15 nucleotides matching TRBD2. The CDR3 loop spans 19 amino acids. Germline assignment: CDR1 LGHNA and CDR2 YNFKEQ. V gave up 2 bases and J gave up 5 bases; unmatched junction bases: 11. Here the CDR3 reads CASSQFSQGLAGGRDTQYF. DNA for the CDR3: TGTGCCAGCAGCCAATTCTCCCAAGGACTAGCGGGAGGGCGAGATACGCAGTATTTT.

The CDR3: CASSLVGRQGGGGYTF. The CDR3 nucleotides read TGCGCCAGCAGCTTGGTCGGCAGACAGGGCGGCGGGGGCTACACCTTC. V usage is TRBV5-1 and J usage is TRBJ1-2, with TRBD1 identical over 7 bases. With 0 bases clipped from V and 8 bases from J, the junction kept 13 bases outside the gene matches. Germline V gene data show CDR1 as SGHRS and CDR2 as YFSETQ. This CDR3 comprises 16 residues.